This T cell receptor (beta chain) comes out of a study of blood T cell repertoires in COVID-19. Study-level information: From the United States, Italy and Spain came samples of acute and convalescent COVID-19. PBMCs, B-cell-depleted T cells, or T cells were the source of the cDNA or gDNA that made up the material.

Original methodology: Nucleated cell counts were estimated from reference gene primer amplification. Produced via immunoSEQ multiplex PCR; TCRdb's table is partial and in-frame only. That table furnishes V, J and clone size, whereas the DNA furnished D and trimming. The sample has 150,000 to 180,000 clones, around 82% seen once. Specimen: peripheral blood. This receptor was taken from a man in his fifties or sixties with COVID-19, enrolled during active disease.

The CDR3 DNA reads as TGTGCCAGTAGGCCGGCCGGGGGGCTCAATCAGCCCCAGCATTTT. This sequence encodes CASRPAGGLNQPQHF. V gene TRBV19 combines with J gene TRBJ1-5; TRBD1 is a possible D gene (6 bases). Germline V CDR1 and CDR2: LNHDA, SQIVND (reference sequence). Trimming cost V 6 bases and J 3 bases, with 15 bases left between them. CDR3 length: 15 amino acids.